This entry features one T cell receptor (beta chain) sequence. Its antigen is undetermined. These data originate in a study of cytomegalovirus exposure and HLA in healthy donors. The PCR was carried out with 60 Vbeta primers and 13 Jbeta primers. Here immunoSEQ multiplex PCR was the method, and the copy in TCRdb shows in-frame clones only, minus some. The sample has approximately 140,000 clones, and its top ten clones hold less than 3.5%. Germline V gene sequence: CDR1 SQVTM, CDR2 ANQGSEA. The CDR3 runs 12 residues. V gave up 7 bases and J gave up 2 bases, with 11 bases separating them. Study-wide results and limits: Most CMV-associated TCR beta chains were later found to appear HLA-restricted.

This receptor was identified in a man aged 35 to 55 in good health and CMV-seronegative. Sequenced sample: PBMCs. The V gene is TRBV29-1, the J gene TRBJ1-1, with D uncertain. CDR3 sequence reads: CSGDKANTEAFF. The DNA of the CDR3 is TGCAGCGGAGACAAGGCCAACACTGAAGCTTTCTTT. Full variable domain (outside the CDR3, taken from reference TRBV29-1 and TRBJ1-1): SAVISQKPSRDICQRGTSLTIQCQVDSQVTMMFWYRQQPGQSLTLIATANQGSEATYESGFVIDKFPISRPNLTFSTLTVSNMSPEDSSIYLCSGDKANTEAFFGQGTRLTVV.